What follows describes a single T cell receptor (beta chain). Antigen unknown. With 60 Vbeta and 13 Jbeta primers, the PCR was carried out. Assay: immunoSEQ multiplex PCR; the TCRdb copy retains only in-frame clones and omits some. The sample has roughly 62,000 clones, roughly 77% seen once. With 3 bases removed from V and 9 bases from J, the gap between germline ends came to 15 bases. From germline, CDR1 is SGHAT and CDR2 FQDESV (reference sequence). The CDR3 runs 14 residues. This entry is derived from a study of cytomegalovirus exposure and HLA in healthy donors. Overall study context: Among the roughly 400 genotyped donors, 70% to 85% were placed in the Caucasian-associated ancestry cluster. The study, taken as a whole, reports: Three CMV-associated chains were confirmed in vitro to be specific for CMV antigens. Reports indicate that TCR beta sequences accurately predicted the HLA-A and HLA-B alleles of most subjects. A list of 164 TCR beta chains associated with cytomegalovirus was given.

The sequence was collected from a young woman in good health and CMV-seronegative. The chain couples TRBV11-1 to TRBJ2-1, with D tentatively TRBD2 (5 bases). Sequencing input: PBMCs. CDR3: CASSFGKLGREQFF. The DNA of the CDR3 is TGTGCCAGCAGCTTCGGAAAACTAGGGCGTGAGCAGTTCTTC.